This passage covers 6 T cell receptor beta chains from one sample sequenced in a study of cytomegalovirus exposure and HLA in healthy donors. The PCR used 60 Vbeta and 13 Jbeta primers. Sequenced by immunoSEQ multiplex PCR; TCRdb stores in-frame clones only, minus some. Here the sample spans about 160,000 clones, 75% to 85% being singletons. Sample: PBMCs. These receptors were collected from a middle-aged man in good health and CMV-seropositive.

This CDR3 reads CASSFSLRDTGELFF. The CDR3 DNA follows: TGCGCCAGCAGCTTCTCGTTGCGGGACACCGGGGAGCTGTTTTTT. The chain employs TRBV5-1 and TRBJ2-2, with D possibly TRBD2 on 5 matching bases. This CDR3 spans 15 amino acids. The V gene's germline CDR1 is SGHRS and CDR2 YFSETQ. Trimming cost V 2 bases and J 3 bases, with 11 bases left between them.

J is TRBJ2-3 and V is TRBV18, with D perhaps matching TRBD1 (5 bases). Trimming removed 1 base at V and 3 bases at J, with 8 bases between. This CDR3 has 14 residues. Per germline, CDR1 KGHSH and CDR2 LQKENI. The CDR3: CASSPQQGTDTQYF. CDR3 bases: TGTGCCAGCTCACCACAGCAGGGAACAGATACGCAGTATTTT.

The rearrangement uses TRBV4-2 and TRBJ2-1; possible D gene TRBD2, 7 bases. The CDR3 covers 17 residues. V lost 1 base to trimming and J lost 5 bases, with 18 bases between them. Germline values: CDR1 LGHNA, CDR2 YNFKEQ. CDR3 protein: CASSQGGGGGLNNEQFF. CDR3 DNA: TGTGCCAGCAGCCAAGGGGGTGGGGGGGGGCTAAACAATGAGCAGTTCTTC.

The CDR3 DNA follows: TGCGCCAGCAGCTTGGTGGCAGGGGGCGAAGGCTACACCTTC. Translating gives CASSLVAGGEGYTF. V and J are TRBV5-1 and TRBJ1-2; TRBD1 aligns across 8 bases. The CDR3 totals 14 residues. CDR1 is SGHRS, CDR2 YFSETQ, per germline. With V trimmed by 0 bases and J by 8 bases, 6 bases remained unmatched.

This clone has more than one count but fewer than ten. The chain couples TRBV19 to TRBJ2-3, with unresolved D. CDR3 length equals 13 residues. V was pared by 8 bases and J by 1 base, with 10 bases between. Germline assignment: CDR1 LNHDA and CDR2 SQIVND (reference sequence). The CDR3 region is CASFRYRTDTQYF. Written as DNA, the CDR3 is TGTGCCAGTTTCCGTTATCGCACAGATACGCAGTATTTT.

The V gene is TRBV7-2, the J gene TRBJ2-1, with 8 positions matching TRBD1. The CDR3 spans 14 residues. V lost 5 bases and J lost 6; bases outside the gene matches: 6. Germline assignment: CDR1 SGHTA and CDR2 FQGNSA. The CDR3 region is CASSGTGRSNEQFF. CDR3 DNA sequence: TGTGCCAGCAGCGGGACAGGAAGAAGCAATGAGCAGTTCTTC. Drawing the rest from reference TRBV7-2 and TRBJ2-1, the complete variable domain is GAGVSQSPSNKVTEKGKDVELRCDPISGHTALYWYRQSLGQGLEFLIYFQGNSAPDKSGLPSDRFSAERTGGSVSTLTIQRTQQEDSAVYLCASSGTGRSNEQFFGPGTRLTVL.